This entry describes one T cell receptor beta chain. The record originates from a study of cytomegalovirus exposure and HLA in healthy donors. The length of the CDR3 is 15 residues. V was clipped by 6 bases and J by 12 bases, with 23 bases between them. Per the germline V gene, CDR1 is MGHDK and CDR2 is SYGVNS. The study ran its PCR with 60 Vbeta and 13 Jbeta primers. Profiled with immunoSEQ multiplex PCR; TCRdb holds only in-frame clones, not every one. Of some 160,000 clones in the sample, around 9.6% were seen once. The TCR sequence derives from a male donor in good health and CMV-seronegative. The chain recombines TRBV25-1 with TRBJ1-4; tentative D call: TRBD1 (5 bases). Source material: PBMCs. The CDR3 region is CASSPVAGPSGELFF. DNA for the CDR3: TGTGCCAGCAGCCCTGTGGCAGGGCCGTCGGGGGAACTGTTTTTT.